Shown below are 22 T cell receptor beta chains from a single sample sequenced in a study of cytomegalovirus exposure and HLA in healthy donors. The PCR was carried out with 60 Vbeta primers and 13 Jbeta primers. Produced via immunoSEQ multiplex PCR; TCRdb's table is partial and in-frame only. The data hold 120,000 or so clones, with 66% observed a single time. Sequencing was performed on PBMCs. The source of these receptors is a man aged 18 to 29 in good health and CMV-seronegative.

This clone was seen a single time. This CDR3 is CASSVDARGMHEQYF. CDR3 DNA sequence: TGTGCCAGCAGCGTAGATGCCAGGGGGATGCACGAGCAGTACTTC. The rearrangement joins TRBV9 to TRBJ2-5, with TRBD1 matching over 7 bases. The DNA end is more similar to TRBJ2-7, so the J call may be wrong. Per the germline V gene, CDR1 is SGDLS and CDR2 is YYNGEE. This CDR3 contains 15 residues.

This sequence joins TRBV28 and TRBJ2-4, with 9 bases aligning to TRBD1. This CDR3 has 15 residues. With V trimmed by 4 bases and J by 6 bases, 7 bases remained unmatched. Per germline, CDR1 MDHEN and CDR2 SYDVKM. The CDR3 spells CASSSPGTGRNIQYF. The CDR3 nucleotides read TGTGCCAGCAGTTCCCCCGGGACAGGGAGAAACATTCAGTACTTC.

A remark on this clone: Other DNA sequences in the same sample also yield this CDR3. The V and J genes are TRBV9 and TRBJ1-5, with a tentative D call TRBD1 (6 bases). The CDR3 is made up of 15 amino acids. CDR1 is SGDLS, CDR2 YYNGEE, per germline. Trimming removed 2 bases from V and 0 bases from J, with 9 bases in between. The CDR3 sequence: CASSVTGYSNQPQHF. The DNA for the CDR3 is TGTGCCAGCAGCGTTACAGGGTATAGCAATCAGCCCCAGCATTTT.

A few counts support this clone. The chain is built from TRBV7-6 and TRBJ2-3; the D gene is possibly TRBD1 (6 bases). Trimming removed 5 bases at V and 2 bases at J, with 14 bases between. Germline V gives CDR1 SGHVS, CDR2 FNYEAQ. The CDR3 is 15 residues long. The DNA for the CDR3 is TGTGCCAGCAGCCCACAGGGACAAGTCACAGATACGCAGTATTTT. It yields the protein CASSPQGQVTDTQYF.

V usage is TRBV27 and J usage is TRBJ2-7; 15 bases line up with TRBD2. CDR1 and CDR2 (germline): MNHEY, SMNVEV (reference sequence). The CDR3 is 18 residues long. Trimming cost V 1 base and J 0 bases; bases outside gene matches: 4. The CDR3 region has the DNA TGTGCCAGCAGTTTATTGGGACTAGCGGGGGGCAACTCCTACGAGCAGTACTTC. Protein product: CASSLLGLAGGNSYEQYF.

The CDR3 DNA sequence: TGTGCCAGCAGTAAAACAGGGGGGTGGACTGAAGCTTTCTTT. It specifies CASSKTGGWTEAFF. The rearrangement joins TRBV27 to TRBJ1-1; 8 positions agree with TRBD1. The CDR3 runs 14 residues. Trimming at V came to 5 bases and at J to 5 bases, leaving 7 bases not matched to a gene. CDR1 and CDR2 (germline): MNHEY, SMNVEV (reference sequence).

This clone was observed a few times. The gene calls are TRBV7-2 and TRBJ1-1; 9 nucleotides align to TRBD1. Germline V lookup: CDR1 SGHTA, CDR2 FQGNSA. V lost 4 bases, J lost 4 bases, and 7 bases stayed unmatched. This CDR3 region has 15 residues. CDR3 protein: CASSSVGGQGTEAFF. CDR3 nucleotides: TGTGCCAGCAGCTCGGTTGGGGGACAGGGCACTGAAGCTTTCTTT.

The chain recombines TRBV11-2 with TRBJ1-3; D ambiguous. The CDR3 is made up of 14 amino acids. Germline loops: CDR1 SGHAT, CDR2 FQNNGV. V lost 5 bases and J 2 bases, leaving 10 bases between the germline ends. For the CDR3, the DNA is TGTGCCAGCAGCCGGGGTGTCCCTGGAAACACCATATATTTT. It yields the protein CASSRGVPGNTIYF.

V and J are TRBV30 and TRBJ1-2, with D possibly being TRBD1 (5 bases). The CDR3 is 15 amino acids. Germline assignment: CDR1 GTSNPN and CDR2 SVGIG (reference sequence). V dropped 0 bases and J dropped 2 bases, with 13 bases sitting between them. As DNA, the CDR3 is TGTGCCTGGAGTGTAGGGGCCGGCGCAAACTATGGCTACACCTTC. Translating it yields CAWSVGAGANYGYTF.

Here the CDR3 DNA reads TGTGCCAGCAGTCCTCTACTCCTACCCCTCCACTTT. Protein sequence: CASSPLLLPLHF. The chain links TRBV28 to TRBJ1-6; D ambiguous. Germline CDR1 and CDR2: MDHEN and SYDVKM. Trimming took 5 bases from V and 12 from J, leaving 11 bases between them. This CDR3 spans 12 amino acids.

V usage is TRBV5-1 and J usage is TRBJ2-3; 11 bases are shared with TRBD2. The germline V gene encodes CDR1 SGHRS and CDR2 YFSETQ. The CDR3 runs to 16 residues. After removal of 2 bases from V and 6 bases from J, the junction contained 8 bases not matched to a gene. The CDR3 reads CASSLGLAGGQDTQYF. The CDR3 nucleotides read TGCGCCAGCAGCTTAGGGCTAGCGGGGGGTCAGGATACGCAGTATTTT. The whole variable domain, remainder taken from reference TRBV5-1 and TRBJ2-3, is KAGVTQTPRYLIKTRGQQVTLSCSPISGHRSVSWYQQTPGQGLQFLFEYFSETQRNKGNFPGRFSGRQFSNSRSEMNVSTLELGDSALYLCASSLGLAGGQDTQYFGPGTRLTVL.

This chain joins TRBV19 and TRBJ2-7; a weak D match, TRBD1 (5 bases). The CDR3 length is 17 residues. V lost 6 bases, J lost 3 bases, and 24 bases lay in between. The germline V gene has CDR1 LNHDA and CDR2 SQIVND (reference sequence). The CDR3, as DNA: TGTGCCAGTAGCCTACTGGGTCAGGGATTGGCTCGCTACGAGCAGTACTTC. As protein: CASSLLGQGLARYEQYF.

This sequence joins TRBV5-1 and TRBJ2-2, with D possibly being TRBD2 (5 bases). V shed 1 base and J shed 5 bases, with 12 bases lying between them. This CDR3 has 15 amino acids. Germline V gives CDR1 SGHRS, CDR2 YFSETQ. CDR3 sequence reads: CASSLSQPGTGELFF. As DNA, the CDR3 is TGCGCCAGCAGCTTGTCCCAGCCGGGAACCGGGGAGCTGTTTTTT.

CDR3 nucleotide sequence: TGTGCCAGCAGCCGGGGATACGAGCAGTACTTC. Amino acids: CASSRGYEQYF. The genes are TRBV5-6 and TRBJ2-7; tentatively, D is TRBD2 (5 bases). The CDR3 totals 11 residues. CDR1 is SGHDT, CDR2 YYEEEE, per germline. Trimming pared 4 bases from V and 4 bases from J, leaving 6 bases between.

The rearrangement uses TRBV11-2 and TRBJ1-5; perhaps TRBD1 as D (6 bases). Deletions cut 4 bases from V and 5 bases from J, with 15 bases between. Germline CDR1 is SGHAT and CDR2 is FQNNGV. The CDR3 has 15 amino acids. The CDR3 region has the DNA TGTGCCAGCAGCTCGGTGGGGGGGCGCGATCAGCCCCAGCATTTT. This translates into CASSSVGGRDQPQHF. The full variable domain, with the rest looked up from reference TRBV11-2 and TRBJ1-5, is EAGVAQSPRYKIIEKRQSVAFWCNPISGHATLYWYQQILGQGPKLLIQFQNNGVVDDSQLPKDRFSAERLKGVDSTLKIQPAKLEDSAVYLCASSSVGGRDQPQHFGDGTRLSIL.

The J gene is TRBJ1-2, the V gene TRBV9; D is uncertain. CDR1 and CDR2 (germline): SGDLS, YYNGEE. This CDR3 comprises 15 residues. V was shortened by 3 bases and J by 0 bases, with 12 bases between the two germline ends. CDR3 coding DNA: TGTGCCAGCAGCGGCGTCCGAACCCCTAACTATGGCTACACCTTC. Its translation is CASSGVRTPNYGYTF.

This clone has only a few counts. V gene TRBV5-1 combines with J gene TRBJ2-7, with unresolved D. Germline V gives CDR1 SGHRS, CDR2 YFSETQ. Trimming cost V 0 bases and J 3 bases, with 13 bases left between them. This CDR3 is built from 15 residues. CDR3 residues: CASSLAISYGYEQYF. The CDR3 DNA reads as TGCGCCAGCAGCTTGGCGATTAGTTATGGCTACGAGCAGTACTTC.

This clone was observed a single time. The chain has TRBV7-2 and TRBJ2-3, with D maybe TRBD2 (6 bases). The length of the CDR3 is 15 residues. The V end was cut by 6 bases, the J end by 1 base, with 14 bases between. Germline CDR1 SGHTA, CDR2 FQGNSA. The CDR3: CASRIGGGGTDTQYF. The CDR3 bases are TGTGCCAGCAGAATAGGAGGAGGGGGCACAGATACGCAGTATTTT. The whole variable domain, remainder taken from reference TRBV7-2 and TRBJ2-3, is GAGVSQSPSNKVTEKGKDVELRCDPISGHTALYWYRQSLGQGLEFLIYFQGNSAPDKSGLPSDRFSAERTGGSVSTLTIQRTQQEDSAVYLCASRIGGGGTDTQYFGPGTRLTVL.

The CDR3 spells CARSSRRGGGADTQYF. CDR3 in DNA: TGTGCCAGAAGCTCAAGGCGGGGGGGTGGCGCAGATACGCAGTATTTT. The chain links TRBV7-5 to TRBJ2-3; the D call in the table, TRBD2, was not verified against the DNA. TRBV7-5 is tagged as a pseudogene. The CDR3 is made up of 16 amino acids.

This clone showed up just a few times. The chain couples TRBV27 to TRBJ1-1, with D possibly TRBD1 on 5 matching bases. CDR1 MNHEY and CDR2 SMNVEV come from the germline V gene (reference sequence). Trimming left V 3 bases short and J 1 base short, with 6 bases between. The CDR3 contains 13 residues. CDR3 coding DNA: TGTGCCAGCAGTTTCGACAGGAACACTGAAGCTTTCTTT. Protein product: CASSFDRNTEAFF.

This clone appeared a single time. The rearrangement uses TRBV15 and TRBJ1-4; D gene uncertain. V was clipped by 6 bases and J by 0 bases, with 20 bases between them. Germline CDR1 and CDR2: LNHNV and YYDKDF (reference sequence). The CDR3 has 18 amino acids. CDR3 in amino acids: CATRKKGLSPSTNEKLFF. The CDR3 DNA reads TGTGCCACCAGGAAAAAAGGACTAAGCCCTTCAACTAATGAAAAACTGTTTTTT.

This rearrangement joins TRBV7-2 to TRBJ2-7, with a possible D match to TRBD1 (6 bases). V was pared by 1 base and J by 7 bases, with 14 bases between. The CDR3 totals 14 residues. The germline CDR1 and CDR2 sequences are SGHTA and FQGNSA. CDR3 DNA: TGTGCCAGCAGCTTAGTTCAGGGGTCCGGTGAGCAGTACTTC. Translation gives CASSLVQGSGEQYF.